This TCR beta chain was retrieved from a study of regulatory T cells in long-lasting Graves disease. Study-wide background: It was over 5 years of antithyroid drugs, with positive TSH receptor antibodies, that meant persistent Graves' disease.

To make TCR beta libraries, researchers used iRepertoire HTBI primers and Arm-PCR of CDR3 regions. TCRdb itself ran the multiplex PCR reads through MiXCR, one entry per CDR3 protein. In the table there are a few hundred thousand distinct CDR3 sequences, 20% to 25% of which are singletons. At least ten counts were recorded for this clonotype. Its specificity is unknown. General study findings and limits: Investigators studied peripheral blood only, not thyroid tissue. Compared with new cases, persistent Graves' patients showed reduced TCR diversity.

V was cut by 7 bases and J by 4 bases, with 20 bases left in between. Germline lookup yields CDR1 MNHEY and CDR2 SVGEGT. The CDR3 sequence is 15 residues long. The sample's time point: persistent/refractory GD, antithyroid drugs over 5 years with positive TRAb. PBMC-derived RNA was used for the TCR library. The genes are TRBV6-2 or TRBV6-3 and TRBJ2-7; D tentatively fits TRBD1 or TRBD2 (5 bases each). Sequenced material: peripheral blood mononuclear cells (PBMCs), taken when the disease was refractory, from a patient treated with antithyroid drugs. The source is a female donor with Graves disease. The CDR3 reads CASIKEPGTKYEQYF. The CDR3 DNA is TGTGCCAGCATCAAAGAACCCGGGACCAAATACGAGCAGTACTTC.